This T cell receptor beta chain was documented in a study of Ad26.COV2.S vaccination and SARS-CoV-2 variants. CDR3 length: 16 amino acids. V lost 0 bases to trimming and J lost 8 bases; unmatched junction nucleotides: 8. Per the germline V gene, CDR1 is SGHRS and CDR2 is YFSETQ. Profiling relied on immunoSEQ multiplex PCR, and the TCRdb table lists in-frame clones only, not all of them. The sample gives about 440,000 clones, roughly 88% of which show up once; under 4.5% is in the top ten. This sample's treatment: 15 to 20 received Ad26.COV2.S at low or high dose, single or two shots; about five received placebo; per-sample allocation not given. Day 63 after the first vaccine or placebo injection was the time point for sampling. Overall study results and limits: There was a possibility that the TCR breadth and depth analyses underestimated total T cell responses.

As to this clone: The antigen is not known.

The sequence was collected from a person between 18 and 65 years old who received the Ad26.COV2.S COVID-19 vaccine or a placebo. The sample consisted of peripheral blood, taken in a trial of Ad26.COV2.S vaccine versus placebo. The J gene is TRBJ1-4, the V gene TRBV5-1; TRBD1 matches at 9 bases. This CDR3 is CASSLGYRGREEKLFF. DNA for the CDR3: TGCGCCAGCAGCTTGGGGTACAGGGGGCGAGAGGAAAAACTGTTTTTT. Full variable domain (rest looked up from reference TRBV5-1 and TRBJ1-4): KAGVTQTPRYLIKTRGQQVTLSCSPISGHRSVSWYQQTPGQGLQFLFEYFSETQRNKGNFPGRFSGRQFSNSRSEMNVSTLELGDSALYLCASSLGYRGREEKLFFGSGTQLSVL.